This TCR beta chain is drawn from a study of shared clonotypes between healthy human individuals. Findings of the study overall: Non-shared clonotypes showed lower generation probabilities than clonotypes common to all four donors. What naive subsets generally showed was a larger estimated richness than memory subsets showed.

With 1 base removed from V and 0 bases from J, the gap between germline ends came to 10 bases. CDR1 and CDR2 (germline): MGHDK, SYGVNS. The CDR3 has 16 residues. Regarding this clone: Its antigen is not known.

Naive CD8 populations comprised CD45RO-negative cells positively selected for CCR7, excluding terminally differentiated effector memory CD45RA+ cells. Every subset had its genomic DNA shared out evenly among several immunoSEQ plates. Methods used by the authors: Because ImmunoSEQ provided only junction sequences with no quality scores, the filtering differed. Repertoires were generated with immunoSEQ multiplex PCR, while TCRdb's copy carries only in-frame clones and drops some. V, J and clone size are taken as reported in that table, and D and trimming were inferred from the DNA itself. The sample gives around 580,000 clones, 98% of which show up once; 0.3% to 0.35% is in the top ten.

This receptor was identified in a man aged 25-45 years in good health. The J gene is TRBJ1-5, the V gene TRBV25-1; D not certain. The material sequenced was naive CD8+ T cells sorted from blood. The CDR3 nucleotides are TGTGCCAGCAGTGAATGTGGGGTCTATAGCAATCAGCCCCAGCATTTT. Translation: CASSECGVYSNQPQHF. The full variable domain, completed using reference TRBV25-1 and TRBJ1-5, is EADIYQTPRYLVIGTGKKITLECSQTMGHDKMYWYQQDPGMELHLIHYSYGVNSTEKGDLSSESTVSRIRTEHFPLTLESARPSHTSQYLCASSECGVYSNQPQHFGDGTRLSIL.